Listed below are T cell receptor beta chains from one sample, sequenced in a study of cytomegalovirus exposure and HLA in healthy donors. Only in-frame clones appear in the TCRdb table, and some are missing; sequencing was by immunoSEQ multiplex PCR. The data contain around 230,000 clones, around 80% of them singletons. The sample taken for sequencing was PBMCs. All receptors derive from a boy aged 5-17 years in good health and CMV-seronegative. CDR3s include the opening cysteine and the closing phenylalanine or tryptophan. The D gene is left open where the match is weak. Only some rows state a clone size, as once, few, many or a class for expanded clones.

CDR3nt	CDR3aa	v_gene	d_gene	abundance	j_gene
TGTGCCAGCAGTGAAATAAGCGGGCCAGCTTTCTTT	CASSEISGPAFF	TRBV25-1	-	-	TRBJ1-1
TGTGCCAGCAGCCTAGGGGGACATTTGAACACTGAAGCTTTCTTT	CASSLGGHLNTEAFF	TRBV9	-	-	TRBJ1-1
TGTGCCAGCGTGCAGGGTGATAAAGGCTACACCTTC	CASVQGDKGYTF	TRBV2	-	-	TRBJ1-2
TGCGCCAGCAGGCCTACAGGGGGGAACACTGAAGCTTTCTTT	CASRPTGGNTEAFF	TRBV5-1	TRBD1	-	TRBJ1-1
TGCAGCGTTGAACGGCCCAGGGAATTAGGTGGCTACACCTTC	CSVERPRELGGYTF	TRBV29-1	-	-	TRBJ1-2
TGTGCCACGAGACAGGGGGACTATGGCTACACCTTC	CATRQGDYGYTF	TRBV10-3	TRBD1	few	TRBJ1-2
TGTGCCAGCAGCCAGGGTTTCGAACGGGTAGAGAACACTGAAGCTTTCTTT	CASSQGFERVENTEAFF	TRBV5-4	-	few	TRBJ1-1
TGTGCCAGCAGTGAAGGGACTACCACCGGGGAGCTGTTTTTT	CASSEGTTTGELFF	TRBV6-1	-	-	TRBJ2-2
TGTGCCAGCAGTGAATGGGTCAGGGTGAACACTGAAGCTTTCTTT	CASSEWVRVNTEAFF	TRBV6-1	-	-	TRBJ1-1
TGTGCCAGCAGCGTAGAGGGGAGGGGGGCCAGAACCGGGGAGCTGTTTTTT	CASSVEGRGARTGELFF	TRBV9	-	-	TRBJ2-2
TGTGCCAGCAGCCAAGACGCCTGGGCCCTTACCTACGAGCAGTACTTC	CASSQDAWALTYEQYF	TRBV14	-	-	TRBJ2-7
TGTGCCAGCAGGTCGGGACAAAGCAGGCAAGAGACCCAGTACTTC	CASRSGQSRQETQYF	TRBV6-6	-	-	TRBJ2-5
TGTGCCAGTAGTACTATCAGGGCGCAAGAGACCCAGTACTTC	CASSTIRAQETQYF	TRBV19	-	-	TRBJ2-5
TGTGCCAGCAGCAACGCCGGGGGATGGAAGACCCAGTACTTC	CASSNAGGWKTQYF	TRBV7-9	-	-	TRBJ2-5
TGTGCCAGCACCTCGCCCCAGGGGACCTACGAGCAGTACTTC	CASTSPQGTYEQYF	TRBV6-5	-	-	TRBJ2-7
TGTGCCAGCAGCCCACTGACAGTGACGAACACTGAAGCTTTCTTT	CASSPLTVTNTEAFF	TRBV11-2	-	-	TRBJ1-1
TGTGCCAGCAGTTTCAGGTTCGCCGCTAATGAAAAACTGTTTTTT	CASSFRFAANEKLFF	TRBV6-5	-	-	TRBJ1-4
TGTGCCAGCAGCCACGGGGGGTCTCGCTACGAGCAGTACTTC	CASSHGGSRYEQYF	TRBV14	TRBD2	-	TRBJ2-7
TGTGCCAGCACTAAGACAGGGCCCCCCTACGAGCAGTACTTC	CASTKTGPPYEQYF	TRBV5-6	TRBD1	few	TRBJ2-7
TGCGCCAGCACCCCTACCCCAGATACTACTGGAAACACCATATATTTT	CASTPTPDTTGNTIYF	TRBV4-1	-	-	TRBJ1-3
TGCAGTGCCACATTGGCTGAAGCTTTCTTT	CSATLAEAFF	TRBV20-1	-	-	TRBJ1-1
TGTGCCAGCAGCAGAACAGGGCCTGAACTGTTTTTT	CASSRTGPELFF	TRBV11-2	-	-	TRBJ1-4
TGTGCCAGCAGCTCCTCACAGGGGGTGAACACTGAAGCTTTCTTT	CASSSSQGVNTEAFF	TRBV7-2	TRBD1	-	TRBJ1-1
TGTGCCAGCAGTCCCCAGGGACAGCCCTACGAGCAGTACTTC	CASSPQGQPYEQYF	TRBV27	TRBD1	-	TRBJ2-7
TGTGCCAGCAGTTCGACCCGGAACAGGGTGGGCACAGATACGCAGTATTTT	CASSSTRNRVGTDTQYF	TRBV27	-	-	TRBJ2-3
TGTGCCAGCAGCCCCATGGGCGGGAGGGACAATGAGCAGTTCTTC	CASSPMGGRDNEQFF	TRBV7-7	TRBD2	-	TRBJ2-1
TGCGCCAGCAGCCAAGGACTAGCGGGAGGGAACGAGCAGTACTTC	CASSQGLAGGNEQYF	TRBV4-1	TRBD2	-	TRBJ2-7
TGCGCCAGCAGCTCCGCGGGGTATGAGCAGTTCTTC	CASSSAGYEQFF	TRBV4-1	-	once	TRBJ2-1
TGTGCCAGCAGCTTCATTGGGGGAGGGGAAAAACTGTTTTTT	CASSFIGGGEKLFF	TRBV7-9	-	once	TRBJ1-4
TGTGCCAGCAGCGTAGGCACAGGGGGCGGGTACCAAGAGACCCAGTACTTC	CASSVGTGGGYQETQYF	TRBV9	TRBD1	-	TRBJ2-5
TGTGCCAGCAGCTTACGACAGGGGAGCTCCTACGAGCAGTACTTC	CASSLRQGSSYEQYF	TRBV7-9	TRBD1	few	TRBJ2-7
TGTGCCAGCAGCCCGACAGCGGGCGCCCCTGGCATTCAGTACTTC	CASSPTAGAPGIQYF	TRBV7-2	-	-	TRBJ2-4
TGCGCCAGCAGACCCGGACAGGGGTTTCGGGAGACCCAGTACTTC	CASRPGQGFRETQYF	TRBV4-1	TRBD1	-	TRBJ2-5
TGTGCCAGCAGAAATTGGACAGGGAGGCTCACTGAAGCTTTCTTT	CASRNWTGRLTEAFF	TRBV6-6	TRBD1	-	TRBJ1-1
TGTGCCTGGAGGGACAGGCTAGTTTCACCCCTCCACTTT	CAWRDRLVSPLHF	TRBV30	TRBD1	-	TRBJ1-6
TGTGCCAGCAGTTACTCGCCAGGGAATGTGGGGGAGCTGTTTTTT	CASSYSPGNVGELFF	TRBV6-5	-	-	TRBJ2-2
TGTGCCAGCAGTTACGCGGGCACTGAAGCTTTCTTT	CASSYAGTEAFF	TRBV6-6	-	few	TRBJ1-1
TGTGCCAGCAGCCCGGGACAGGGGACCACCGGGGAGCTGTTTTTT	CASSPGQGTTGELFF	TRBV5-4	TRBD1	-	TRBJ2-2
TGTGCCAGCAGCTTAGTCGAGGGAAATCAGCCCCAGCATTTT	CASSLVEGNQPQHF	TRBV11-3	-	-	TRBJ1-5
TGCGCCAGCAGCCAAGATGAGGCCGCAATGCAAGCTTTCTTT	CASSQDEAAMQAFF	TRBV4-1	-	few	TRBJ1-1
TGCAGCGTACGACAGGGAGGTCAGCCCCAGCATTTT	CSVRQGGQPQHF	TRBV29-1	TRBD1	-	TRBJ1-5
TGTGCCGCCAGGACAGCTAGCGGGGAGCTGTTTTTT	CAARTASGELFF	TRBV6-1	-	-	TRBJ2-2
TGTGCCAGCAGTTCCGCACAATCCTTTAATGAAAAACTGTTTTTT	CASSSAQSFNEKLFF	TRBV6-5	-	-	TRBJ1-4
TGTGCCAGCAGTCGGGACAGCAGCTCCTACGAGCAGTACTTC	CASSRDSSSYEQYF	TRBV6-5	TRBD1	-	TRBJ2-7
TGCGCCAGCAGCTCCCTCTCACAGGGGAACACTGAAGCTTTCTTT	CASSSLSQGNTEAFF	TRBV5-1	-	-	TRBJ1-1
TGTGCCAGCACTGTAGACAACTACGAGCAGTACTTC	CASTVDNYEQYF	TRBV2	-	-	TRBJ2-7
TGTGCCAGCAGTGAGGCACATACAGGGTCGACTTTCTTT	CASSEAHTGSTFF	TRBV6-1	-	-	TRBJ1-1
TGTGCCAGCAGTACGAGGAACGAGCAGTACTTC	CASSTRNEQYF	TRBV27	-	-	TRBJ2-7
TGCGCCAGCAGCTTTGGGACTAGCGTGTCCGGGGAGCTGTTTTTT	CASSFGTSVSGELFF	TRBV5-1	TRBD2	-	TRBJ2-2
TGTGCCAGCAGCGTAGTCCCTAACAGGGGAGTTGGCAATCAGCCCCAGCATTTT	CASSVVPNRGVGNQPQHF	TRBV9	TRBD1	-	TRBJ1-5